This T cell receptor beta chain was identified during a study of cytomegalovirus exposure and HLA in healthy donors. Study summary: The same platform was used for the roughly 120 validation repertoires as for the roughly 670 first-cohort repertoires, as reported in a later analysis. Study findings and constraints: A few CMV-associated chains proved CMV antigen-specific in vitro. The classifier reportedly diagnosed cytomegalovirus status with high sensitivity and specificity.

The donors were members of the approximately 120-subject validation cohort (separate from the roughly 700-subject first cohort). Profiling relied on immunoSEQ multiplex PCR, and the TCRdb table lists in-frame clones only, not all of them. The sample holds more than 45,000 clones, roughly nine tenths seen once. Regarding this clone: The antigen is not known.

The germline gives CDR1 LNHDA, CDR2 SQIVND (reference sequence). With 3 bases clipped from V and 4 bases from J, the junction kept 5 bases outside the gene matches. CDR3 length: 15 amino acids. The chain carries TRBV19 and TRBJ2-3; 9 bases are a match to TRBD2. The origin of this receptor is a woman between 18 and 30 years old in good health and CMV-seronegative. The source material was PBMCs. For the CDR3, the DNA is TGTGCCAGTAGTATTCTGCGGGAGGGGTCAGATACGCAGTATTTT. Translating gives CASSILREGSDTQYF.